Shown below are 3 T cell receptor beta chains from a single sample sequenced in a study of cytomegalovirus exposure and HLA in healthy donors. With 60 Vbeta and 13 Jbeta primers, the PCR was carried out. TCRdb keeps only in-frame clones here, not all; method: immunoSEQ multiplex PCR. This sample has some 170,000 clones, with under 80% found just once. What was sequenced was PBMCs. These receptor sequences come from a human donor in good health.

This chain connects TRBV10-2 to TRBJ2-5, with TRBD2 matching 7 bases. There are 11 residues in the CDR3. Trimming cost V 8 bases and J 4 bases; bases outside gene matches: 1. Germline CDR1 reads WSHSY; CDR2 reads SAAADI. CDR3 protein: CASGGGETQYF. The CDR3 coding sequence is TGCGCCAGCGGGGGGGGAGAGACCCAGTACTTC.

This rearrangement joins TRBV7-9 to TRBJ2-2; D remains unclear. The ends were cut back, 1 base at V and 6 bases at J, with 6 bases in the middle. The CDR3 runs to 13 residues. Germline CDR1 is SEHNR and CDR2 is FQNEAQ (reference sequence). This chain's CDR3 is CASSLVESGELFF. As DNA, the CDR3 is TGTGCCAGCAGCTTAGTAGAGTCCGGGGAGCTGTTTTTT. Based on the CDR3 plus reference TRBV7-9 and TRBJ2-2, the full variable domain is DTGVSQNPRHKITKRGQNVTFRCDPISEHNRLYWYRQTLGQGPEFLTYFQNEAQLEKSRLLSDRFSAERPKGSFSTLEIQRTEQGDSAMYLCASSLVESGELFFGEGSRLTVL.

This clone was found a few times. This sequence joins TRBV27 and TRBJ1-1; D possibly corresponds to TRBD1 (5 bases). This CDR3 is built from 15 residues. In germline, CDR1 is MNHEY, CDR2 SMNVEV (reference sequence). The ends were cut back, 0 bases at V and 7 bases at J, with 15 bases in the middle. CDR3 bases: TGTGCCAGCAGTTTATCGGGAACAGGCCCGTATGAAGCTTTCTTT. Encoded protein: CASSLSGTGPYEAFF.